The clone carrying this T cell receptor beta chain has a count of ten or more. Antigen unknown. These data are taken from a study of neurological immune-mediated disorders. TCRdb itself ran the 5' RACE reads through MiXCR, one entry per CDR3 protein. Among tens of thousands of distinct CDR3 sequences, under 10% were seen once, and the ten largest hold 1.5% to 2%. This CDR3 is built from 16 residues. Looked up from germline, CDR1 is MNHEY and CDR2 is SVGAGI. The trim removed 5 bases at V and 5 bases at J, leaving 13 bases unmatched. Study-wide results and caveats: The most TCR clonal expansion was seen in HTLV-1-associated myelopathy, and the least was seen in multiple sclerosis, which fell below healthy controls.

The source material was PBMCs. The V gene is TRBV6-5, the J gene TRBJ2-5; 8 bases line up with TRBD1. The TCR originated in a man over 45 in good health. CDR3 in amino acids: CASSIYSQGARETQYF. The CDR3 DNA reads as TGTGCCAGCAGTATTTATAGCCAGGGGGCACGGGAGACCCAGTACTTC.